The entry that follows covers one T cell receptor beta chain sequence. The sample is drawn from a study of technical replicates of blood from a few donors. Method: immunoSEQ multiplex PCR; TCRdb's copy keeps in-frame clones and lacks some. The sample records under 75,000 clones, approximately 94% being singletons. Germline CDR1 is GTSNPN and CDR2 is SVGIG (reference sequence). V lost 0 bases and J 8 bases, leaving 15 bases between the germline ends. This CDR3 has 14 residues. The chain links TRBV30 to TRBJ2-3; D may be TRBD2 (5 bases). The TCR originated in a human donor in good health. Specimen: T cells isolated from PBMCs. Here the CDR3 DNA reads TGTGCCTGGAGTGTACTAGGGTCACCACTTACGCAGTATTTT. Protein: CAWSVLGSPLTQYF.